These T cell receptor beta chains were read from a single sample in a study of control samples from healthy donors and cancer patients. The data were produced by immunoSEQ multiplex PCR, yet TCRdb's version contains in-frame clones alone and is incomplete. The sample holds some 150,000 clones, roughly 92% seen once. The material sequenced was blood. The receptors shown here come from a man in his forties or fifties in good health. Both conserved end residues are part of each CDR3. Fields, in order: D gene, clone size, V gene, J gene, CDR3 DNA, CDR3 protein. The D gene is left open where the match is weak. Only some rows state a clone size, as once, few, many or a class for expanded clones.

d_gene: -; abundance: -; v_gene: TRBV10-3; j_gene: TRBJ1-6; CDR3nt: TGTGCCATCAGTGGCTCTCCCCTTAATTCACCCCTCCACTTT; CDR3aa: CAISGSPLNSPLHF
d_gene: TRBD1; abundance: -; v_gene: TRBV2; j_gene: TRBJ1-2; CDR3nt: TGTGCCAGCAGTGAAGGGGCAGGGGGCAGTAGGTATGGCTACACCTTC; CDR3aa: CASSEGAGGSRYGYTF
d_gene: -; abundance: -; v_gene: TRBV19; j_gene: TRBJ1-1; CDR3nt: TGTGCCAGTATTACAGGGATGAACACTGAAGCTTTCTTT; CDR3aa: CASITGMNTEAFF
d_gene: -; abundance: -; v_gene: TRBV2; j_gene: TRBJ2-4; CDR3nt: TGTGCCAGCAGTGAAAAGGGTCCCGAAGCCAAAAACATTCAGTACTTC; CDR3aa: CASSEKGPEAKNIQYF
d_gene: -; abundance: -; v_gene: TRBV3-1/TRBV3-2; j_gene: TRBJ2-4; CDR3nt: TGTGCCAGCAGCCACTGGGGCCGCGCCAAAAACATTCAGTACTTC; CDR3aa: CASSHWGRAKNIQYF
d_gene: -; abundance: -; v_gene: TRBV2; j_gene: TRBJ2-7; CDR3nt: TGTGCCAGCAGTGAAGCCCTGACTAGATACGAGCAGTACTTC; CDR3aa: CASSEALTRYEQYF
d_gene: -; abundance: -; v_gene: TRBV11-2; j_gene: TRBJ1-4; CDR3nt: TGTGCCAGCATGCTAGGGCAGGGTGGTAATAATGAAAAACTGTTTTTT; CDR3aa: CASMLGQGGNNEKLFF
d_gene: -; abundance: -; v_gene: TRBV2; j_gene: TRBJ1-4; CDR3nt: TGTGCCAGCGGAAGGGGGATGGGTGAAAAACTGTTTTTT; CDR3aa: CASGRGMGEKLFF
d_gene: -; abundance: -; v_gene: TRBV12-3/TRBV12-4; j_gene: TRBJ1-5; CDR3nt: TGTGCCAGCAGTTCAAGCTCCAATCAGCCCCAGCATTTT; CDR3aa: CASSSSSNQPQHF
d_gene: -; abundance: -; v_gene: TRBV5-4; j_gene: TRBJ1-1; CDR3nt: TGTGCCAGCAGCTTGGGATCCGGGCAGTTGAACACTGAAGCTTTCTTT; CDR3aa: CASSLGSGQLNTEAFF
d_gene: -; abundance: -; v_gene: TRBV4-1; j_gene: TRBJ2-5; CDR3nt: TGCGCCAGCAGCCAAGTCAAGGGGGGCGGTAGGGAGACCCAGTACTTC; CDR3aa: CASSQVKGGGRETQYF
d_gene: TRBD1; abundance: -; v_gene: TRBV6-4; j_gene: TRBJ1-6; CDR3nt: TGTGCCAGCAGTGACGAACAGGGGGCGTATAATTCACCCCTCCACTTT; CDR3aa: CASSDEQGAYNSPLHF
d_gene: -; abundance: -; v_gene: TRBV20-1; j_gene: TRBJ1-1; CDR3nt: TGCAGTGGCCTGACGGGGGCCCGGGCTTTCTTT; CDR3aa: CSGLTGARAFF
d_gene: TRBD2; abundance: -; v_gene: TRBV6-1; j_gene: TRBJ2-1; CDR3nt: TGTGCCAGCAGTGATAACAGACTAGCGGGAGGAGGGTCCTACAATGAGCAGTTCTTC; CDR3aa: CASSDNRLAGGGSYNEQFF
d_gene: TRBD2; abundance: -; v_gene: TRBV27; j_gene: TRBJ2-7; CDR3nt: TGTGCCAGCAGTTCCTTTGCAGGGAGGGAAACAGGGCAGTACTTC; CDR3aa: CASSSFAGRETGQYF
d_gene: -; abundance: -; v_gene: TRBV5-4; j_gene: TRBJ2-7; CDR3nt: TGTGCCAGCAGCTTGTTATCGTTGAGGACCCATTACGAGCAGTACTTC; CDR3aa: CASSLLSLRTHYEQYF
d_gene: -; abundance: -; v_gene: TRBV4-1; j_gene: TRBJ1-1; CDR3nt: TGCGCCAGCAGCCTCCGAGGGCCCAGGGGTCCTGAAGCTTTCTTT; CDR3aa: CASSLRGPRGPEAFF
d_gene: TRBD2; abundance: -; v_gene: TRBV29-1; j_gene: TRBJ2-5; CDR3nt: TGCAGCGTCAAGGACGGGGGGGAGACCCAGTACTTC; CDR3aa: CSVKDGGETQYF
d_gene: TRBD1; abundance: -; v_gene: TRBV10-3; j_gene: TRBJ1-3; CDR3nt: TGTGCCATCAGAACAGGGGCCGGAAACACCATATATTTT; CDR3aa: CAIRTGAGNTIYF
d_gene: -; abundance: -; v_gene: TRBV7-2; j_gene: TRBJ1-1; CDR3nt: TGTGCCAGCAGCTTAGTGGGGGCCCAGAACACTGAAGCTTTCTTT; CDR3aa: CASSLVGAQNTEAFF
d_gene: -; abundance: -; v_gene: TRBV4-2; j_gene: TRBJ2-3; CDR3nt: TGTGCCAGCAGCCAAGTAGCCGGGGGGCAGGATACGCAGTATTTT; CDR3aa: CASSQVAGGQDTQYF
d_gene: -; abundance: -; v_gene: TRBV6-5; j_gene: TRBJ2-3; CDR3nt: TGTGCCAGCAGTTACGGTGATACGCAGTATTTT; CDR3aa: CASSYGDTQYF
d_gene: -; abundance: -; v_gene: TRBV30; j_gene: TRBJ2-1; CDR3nt: TGTGCCTGGAGGAAACAGGGAATCTACAATGAGCAGTTCTTC; CDR3aa: CAWRKQGIYNEQFF
d_gene: TRBD2; abundance: -; v_gene: TRBV7-3; j_gene: TRBJ2-3; CDR3nt: TGTGCCAGCAGCTCCCGGGGGGGACTAGCGGGAGTGGGAGATACGCAGTATTTT; CDR3aa: CASSSRGGLAGVGDTQYF
d_gene: TRBD2; abundance: -; v_gene: TRBV5-6; j_gene: TRBJ2-1; CDR3nt: TGTGCCAGCAAATTTCGGACTAGCGGGATAAGCTCCTACAATGAGCAGTTCTTC; CDR3aa: CASKFRTSGISSYNEQFF
d_gene: TRBD1; abundance: once; v_gene: TRBV3-1/TRBV3-2; j_gene: TRBJ1-6; CDR3nt: TGTGCCAGCAGCCAAGATCTCGGGACAGGTTTTTCACCCCTCCACTTT; CDR3aa: CASSQDLGTGFSPLHF
d_gene: -; abundance: -; v_gene: TRBV27; j_gene: TRBJ1-5; CDR3nt: TGTGCCAGCAGTTTCACAGGGCCGGATCAGCCCCAGCATTTT; CDR3aa: CASSFTGPDQPQHF
d_gene: -; abundance: -; v_gene: TRBV5-1; j_gene: TRBJ2-3; CDR3nt: TGCGCCAGCAGCTTGGGGCAGGGGGGTTCCGCACACACAGATACGCAGTATTTT; CDR3aa: CASSLGQGGSAHTDTQYF
d_gene: -; abundance: once; v_gene: TRBV19; j_gene: TRBJ1-1; CDR3nt: TGTGCCAGTAGTATGTGGAGCACTGAAGCTTTCTTT; CDR3aa: CASSMWSTEAFF
d_gene: -; abundance: -; v_gene: TRBV28; j_gene: TRBJ1-5; CDR3nt: TGTGCCAGCAACCTGTCCCCCAATCAGCCCCAGCATTTT; CDR3aa: CASNLSPNQPQHF
d_gene: -; abundance: -; v_gene: TRBV6-5; j_gene: TRBJ1-5; CDR3nt: TGTGCCAGCAGCCGGACAGAGGGCAATCAGCCCCAGCATTTT; CDR3aa: CASSRTEGNQPQHF
d_gene: -; abundance: -; v_gene: TRBV19; j_gene: TRBJ1-2; CDR3nt: TGTGCCAGCCAGACAGGCTCCTATGGCTACACCTTC; CDR3aa: CASQTGSYGYTF